This entry features one T cell receptor (beta chain) sequence. Its antigen is unknown. The PCR ran on 60 Vbeta and 13 Jbeta primers. Data came from immunoSEQ multiplex PCR; TCRdb stores just in-frame clones and leaves some out. The profile shows some 170,000 clones, roughly 79% of them singletons. This specimen comes from a study of cytomegalovirus exposure and HLA in healthy donors. Study results and caveats: A later analysis found that most CMV-associated TCR beta chains appeared HLA-restricted. Follow-up analysis found HLA locus-dependent TCR association rates, highest for DRB1 and lowest for HLA-C.

The sequencing input was PBMCs. This TCR came from a woman aged 45-65 years in good health and CMV-seronegative.

CDR3 in amino acids: CASSRTGGIYGYTF. As DNA, the CDR3 is TGTGCCAGCAGCCGGACAGGGGGAATCTATGGCTACACCTTC. This chain uses TRBV14 with TRBJ1-2; 10 nucleotides match TRBD1. Germline trimming cut 4 bases from V and 4 bases from J; bases unmatched to any gene: 3. In germline, CDR1 is SGHDN, CDR2 FVKESK. CDR3 size: 14 residues.